Ten or more counts support the clone carrying this T cell receptor beta chain. CDR1 is MNHEY and CDR2 is SVGEGT in the germline V gene. This CDR3 region has 14 residues. The V segment lost 4 bases and the J segment 4 bases; nucleotides outside the gene matches: 2. The record originates from a study of T cells after yellow fever vaccination. TCRdb ran MiXCR on the 5' RACE reads and lists one entry per CDR3 protein. The data contain tens of thousands of distinct CDR3 sequences, around 7.7% of them seen just once; the ten biggest clones take up around 29%. The sequence came from a man aged 18-30 years who received the YFV17D yellow fever vaccine. The sequencing used CD8+ T cells sorted from PBMCs, collected 9 to 11 days after the first yellow fever vaccination. This sequence joins TRBV6-2 or TRBV6-3 and TRBJ2-1; the match to TRBD2 covers 9 bases. The CDR3 DNA is TGTGCCAGCAGTTTAGCGGGAGCTTACAATGAGCAGTTCTTC. It encodes CASSLAGAYNEQFF.